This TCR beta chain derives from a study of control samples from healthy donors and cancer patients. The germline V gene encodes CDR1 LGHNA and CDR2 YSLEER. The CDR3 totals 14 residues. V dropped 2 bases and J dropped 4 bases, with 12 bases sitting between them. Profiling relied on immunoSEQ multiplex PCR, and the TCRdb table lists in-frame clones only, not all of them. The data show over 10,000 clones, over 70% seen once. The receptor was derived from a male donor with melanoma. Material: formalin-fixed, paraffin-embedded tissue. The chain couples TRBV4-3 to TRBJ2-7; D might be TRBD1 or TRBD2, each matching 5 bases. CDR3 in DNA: TGCGCCAGCAGCCAACGTCTGGGACCATACGAGCAGTACTTC. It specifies CASSQRLGPYEQYF.